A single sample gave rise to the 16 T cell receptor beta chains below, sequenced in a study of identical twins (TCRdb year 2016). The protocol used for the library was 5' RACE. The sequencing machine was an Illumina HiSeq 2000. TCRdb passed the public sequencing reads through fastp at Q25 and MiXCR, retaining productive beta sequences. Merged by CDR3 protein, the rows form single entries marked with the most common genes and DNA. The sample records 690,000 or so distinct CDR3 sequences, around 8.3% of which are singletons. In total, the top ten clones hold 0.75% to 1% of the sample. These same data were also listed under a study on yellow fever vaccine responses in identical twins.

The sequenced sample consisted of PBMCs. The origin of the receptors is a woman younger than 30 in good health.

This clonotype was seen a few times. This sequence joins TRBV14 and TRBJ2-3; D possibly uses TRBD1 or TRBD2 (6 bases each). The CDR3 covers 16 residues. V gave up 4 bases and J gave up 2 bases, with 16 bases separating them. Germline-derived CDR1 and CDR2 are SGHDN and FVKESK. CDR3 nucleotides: TGTGCCAGCAGCCCCCTAACTAGGGGGGCCACAGATACGCAGTATTTT. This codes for CASSPLTRGATDTQYF.

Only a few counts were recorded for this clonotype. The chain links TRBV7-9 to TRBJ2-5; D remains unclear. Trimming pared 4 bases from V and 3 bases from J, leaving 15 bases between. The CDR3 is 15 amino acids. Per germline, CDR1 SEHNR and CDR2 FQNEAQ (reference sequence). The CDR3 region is CASSSYWATEETQYF. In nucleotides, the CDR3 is TGTGCCAGCAGCTCCTACTGGGCGACCGAAGAGACCCAGTACTTC.

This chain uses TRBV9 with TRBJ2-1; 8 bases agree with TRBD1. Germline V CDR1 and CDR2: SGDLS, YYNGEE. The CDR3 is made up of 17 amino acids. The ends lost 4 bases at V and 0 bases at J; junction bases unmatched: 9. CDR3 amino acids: CASSTRPGGSSYNEQFF. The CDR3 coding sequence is TGTGCCAGCAGCACCCGCCCAGGGGGCTCCTCCTACAATGAGCAGTTCTTC.

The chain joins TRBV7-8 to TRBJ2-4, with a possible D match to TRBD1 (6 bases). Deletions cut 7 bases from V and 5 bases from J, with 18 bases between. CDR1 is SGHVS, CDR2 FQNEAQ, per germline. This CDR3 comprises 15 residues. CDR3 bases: TGTGCCAGCACCTCCGAGAACAGGGTCCAAAACATTCAGTACTTC. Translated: CASTSENRVQNIQYF. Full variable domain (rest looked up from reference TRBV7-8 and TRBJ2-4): GAGVSQSPRYKVAKRGQDVALRCDPISGHVSLFWYQQALGQGPEFLTYFQNEAQLDKSGLPSDRFFAERPEGSVSTLKIQRTQQEDSAVYLCASTSENRVQNIQYFGAGTRLSVL.

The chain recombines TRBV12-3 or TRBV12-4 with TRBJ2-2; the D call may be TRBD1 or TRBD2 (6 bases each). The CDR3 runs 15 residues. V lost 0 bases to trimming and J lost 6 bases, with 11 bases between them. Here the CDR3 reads CASSLALGGPGELFF. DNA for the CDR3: TGTGCCAGCAGTTTAGCGCTGGGGGGCCCCGGGGAGCTGTTTTTT.

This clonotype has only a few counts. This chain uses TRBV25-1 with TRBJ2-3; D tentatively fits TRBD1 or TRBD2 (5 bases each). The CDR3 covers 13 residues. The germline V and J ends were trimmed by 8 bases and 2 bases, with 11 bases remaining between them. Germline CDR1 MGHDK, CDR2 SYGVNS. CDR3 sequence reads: CASRDRATDTQYF. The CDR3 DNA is TGTGCCAGCCGGGACCGAGCCACAGATACGCAGTATTTT.

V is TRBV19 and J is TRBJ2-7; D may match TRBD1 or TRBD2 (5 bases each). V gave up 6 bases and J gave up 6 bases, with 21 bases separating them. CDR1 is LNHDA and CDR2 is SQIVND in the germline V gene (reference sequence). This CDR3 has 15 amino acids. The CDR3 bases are TGTGCCAGTAGATCCGAAGGGGACCTCCTCTCCGAGCAGTACTTC. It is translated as CASRSEGDLLSEQYF.

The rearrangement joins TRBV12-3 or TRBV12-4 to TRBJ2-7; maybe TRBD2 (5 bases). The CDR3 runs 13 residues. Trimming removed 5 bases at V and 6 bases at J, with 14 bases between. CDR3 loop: CASSMWTASEQYF. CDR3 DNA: TGTGCCAGCAGTATGTGGACTGCGAGCGAGCAGTACTTC.

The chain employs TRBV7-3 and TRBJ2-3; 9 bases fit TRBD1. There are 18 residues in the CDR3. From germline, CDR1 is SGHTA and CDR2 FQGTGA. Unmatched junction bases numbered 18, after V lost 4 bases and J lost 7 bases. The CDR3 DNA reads TGTGCCAGCAGCTCCGGCTTAGAAGGGGGACAGGGTCTTAATACGCAGTATTTT. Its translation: CASSSGLEGGQGLNTQYF.

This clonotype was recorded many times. The CDR3: CASRDSFYEQYF. CDR3 sequence (DNA): TGTGCCAGCAGAGACAGCTTTTACGAGCAGTACTTC. This chain uses TRBV12-3 or TRBV12-4 with TRBJ2-7, with a possible D match to TRBD1 (5 bases). The ends were cut back, 6 bases at V and 4 bases at J, with 10 bases in the middle. The CDR3 has 12 residues.

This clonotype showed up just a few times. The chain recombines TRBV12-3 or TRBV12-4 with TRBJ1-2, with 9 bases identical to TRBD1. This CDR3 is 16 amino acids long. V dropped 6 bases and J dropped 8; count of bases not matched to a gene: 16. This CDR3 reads CASRASPGTGIGGYTF. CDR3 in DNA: TGTGCCAGCAGAGCTAGTCCCGGGACAGGGATCGGCGGCTACACCTTC.

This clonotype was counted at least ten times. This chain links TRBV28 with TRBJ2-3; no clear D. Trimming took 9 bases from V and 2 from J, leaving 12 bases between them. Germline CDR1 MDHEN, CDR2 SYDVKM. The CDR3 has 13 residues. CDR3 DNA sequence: TGTGCCAGTACGGGCGCTACCACAGATACGCAGTATTTT. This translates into CASTGATTDTQYF.

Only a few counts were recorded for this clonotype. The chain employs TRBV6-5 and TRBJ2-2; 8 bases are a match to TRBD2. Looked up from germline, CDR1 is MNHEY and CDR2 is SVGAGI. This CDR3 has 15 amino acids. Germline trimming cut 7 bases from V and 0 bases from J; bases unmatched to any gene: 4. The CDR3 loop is CASNLLAANTGELFF. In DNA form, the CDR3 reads TGTGCCAGCAATCTACTAGCGGCGAACACCGGGGAGCTGTTTTTT.

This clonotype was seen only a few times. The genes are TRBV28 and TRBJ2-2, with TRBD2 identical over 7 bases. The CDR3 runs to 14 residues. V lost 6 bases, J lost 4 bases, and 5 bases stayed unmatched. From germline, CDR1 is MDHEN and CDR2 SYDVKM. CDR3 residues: CASSGLVSTGELFF. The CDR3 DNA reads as TGTGCCAGCAGCGGACTAGTCAGCACCGGGGAGCTGTTTTTT.

The DNA for the CDR3 is TGTGCCAGCAGCTTAGCCATTGGGGGGAATGAGCAGTTCTTC. Its translation is CASSLAIGGNEQFF. This chain uses TRBV7-2 with TRBJ2-1; D perhaps matches TRBD2 (6 bases). The V and J ends lost 0 bases and 7 bases respectively, with 10 bases between them. There are 14 residues in the CDR3. Looked up from germline, CDR1 is SGHTA and CDR2 is FQGNSA.

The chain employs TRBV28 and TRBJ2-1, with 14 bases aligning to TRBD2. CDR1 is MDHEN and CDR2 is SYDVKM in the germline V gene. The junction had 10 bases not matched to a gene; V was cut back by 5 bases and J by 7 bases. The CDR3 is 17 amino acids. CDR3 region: CASSQHTGLAGVNEQFF. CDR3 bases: TGTGCCAGCAGTCAACATACGGGACTAGCGGGAGTTAATGAGCAGTTCTTC.